The entry that follows covers one T cell receptor (beta chain) sequence. A single base separates this from a much larger clone, so it may be a read error. TCR beta cDNA was made from 400 to 500 ng total RNA with a constant-region primer. The TCR beta library was amplified through three nested multiplex PCR rounds in a modified ARM-PCR procedure. Investigators reported that the first two PCR rounds, at about 9 cycles each, used TRBV1-TRBV30 forward primers with a C-beta reverse primer. Each CDR3 protein is one row after TCRdb ran MiXCR on the multiplex PCR reads. Counted here are some 94,000 distinct CDR3 sequences, around three quarters occurring once; the ten biggest clones make up around 8.8%. This sample was taken from a study of tumor-infiltrating lymphocytes in primary liver carcinoma. Study overall: The study reported T1-T3 N0M0 tumors spanning 4.2 to 10 cm. Sequenced samples came back with roughly 3.5 to 8 million productive TCRbeta reads, and the counts looked alike across tissue types.

From roughly 18-30 mg of unsorted bulk tissue, DNA and RNA were co-extracted together. Five separate regions of each tumor underwent sampling. Over 75% of the cells in every tumor sample were viable tumor cells. There are 11 residues in the CDR3. Per germline, CDR1 MDHEN and CDR2 SYDVKM. Sequenced material: liver tumor tissue from sampling region 5. Subset noted: tumor region T5, tumor centre. The V call is TRBV28, the J call TRBJ2-1; D is uncertain. This clonotype was sampled from a woman aged 55-75 years with primary liver carcinoma and hepatitis B virus infection. CDR3 nucleotide sequence: TGTACCAGCAGCTCTAGGCGTGAGCAGTTCTTC. Translating gives CTSSSRREQFF.